These 17 T cell receptor beta chains share one sample of origin, sequenced in a study of blood T cell repertoires in COVID-19. The assay was immunoSEQ multiplex PCR, and TCRdb's table has in-frame clones only and misses some. Altogether approximately 160,000 clones are present, about 83% being singletons, with the ten largest covering about an eighth. Sequencing was performed on peripheral blood. The source of these receptors is a man aged 65 to 79 who had recovered from COVID-19.

V is TRBV5-1 and J is TRBJ2-5, with 8 nucleotides matching TRBD1. CDR3 length: 14 residues. Germline values: CDR1 SGHRS, CDR2 YFSETQ. Trimming cost V 4 bases and J 5 bases; bases outside gene matches: 7. The CDR3 here is CASSATTGVETQYF. In DNA form, the CDR3 reads TGCGCCAGCAGCGCAACGACAGGGGTGGAGACCCAGTACTTC.

The chain recombines TRBV19 with TRBJ1-4, with a weak D call TRBD1 (5 bases). Germline loops: CDR1 LNHDA, CDR2 SQIVND (reference sequence). V gave up 3 bases and J gave up 0 bases, with 11 bases separating them. The CDR3 contains 16 residues. The CDR3 DNA is TGTGCCAGTAGTATGGGAGGAGGGGCAACTAATGAAAAACTGTTTTTT. It encodes CASSMGGGATNEKLFF.

The chain is built from TRBV21-1 and TRBJ2-2; the table's D call, TRBD1, was not checked against the DNA. TRBV21-1 is a known pseudogene. The CDR3 extends over 18 amino acids. CDR3 sequence (DNA): TGTGCCAGCAGATGGAGGGACAGGGGGCAACTATGGTCCGGGGAGCTGTTTTTT. It encodes CASRWRDRGQLWSGELFF.

The V call is TRBV2, the J call TRBJ2-4, with D possibly TRBD1 on 6 matching bases. Germline V gene data show CDR1 as SNHLY and CDR2 as FYNNEI. The CDR3 has 12 residues. V lost 6 bases and J lost 9, with 12 bases in between. The CDR3 sequence: CASRQGWGIQYF. CDR3 nucleotides: TGTGCCAGCAGGCAGGGGTGGGGCATTCAGTACTTC.

V usage is TRBV6-5 and J usage is TRBJ2-7; 10 nucleotides agree with TRBD1. The J segment lost 4 bases and the V segment lost 7 bases, leaving 7 bases of the junction unmatched. Germline V lookup: CDR1 MNHEY, CDR2 SVGAGI. The CDR3 consists of 14 residues. CDR3 bases: TGTGCCAGCAAGGATAGGACAGGGGGATACGAGCAGTACTTC. Its translation: CASKDRTGGYEQYF.

The chain has TRBV5-1 and TRBJ2-7; TRBD2 matches at 8 bases. Germline lookup yields CDR1 SGHRS and CDR2 YFSETQ. There are 15 residues in the CDR3. Trimming cost V 0 bases and J 2 bases; bases outside gene matches: 4. The CDR3 region has the DNA TGCGCCAGCAGCTTGGCCGGGGGGGCCGCCTACGAGCAGTACTTC. Residues: CASSLAGGAAYEQYF.

This clone was picked up a small number of times. V gene TRBV7-3 combines with J gene TRBJ2-5; maybe TRBD2 (7 bases). V was cut by 1 base and J by 5 bases, with 11 bases left in between. Germline loops: CDR1 SGHTA, CDR2 FQGTGA. CDR3 length: 14 amino acids. This chain's CDR3 is CASSLSGGLETQYF. The CDR3 nucleotides are TGTGCCAGCAGCTTAAGCGGGGGCTTGGAGACCCAGTACTTC.

This chain connects TRBV4-1 to TRBJ2-7, with D perhaps matching TRBD2 (6 bases). Germline CDR1 reads MGHRA; CDR2 reads YSYEKL. V lost 3 bases and J 4 bases, leaving 19 bases between the germline ends. This CDR3 has 16 residues. The CDR3 spells CASSQSVEDYSYEQYF. In DNA form, the CDR3 reads TGCGCCAGCAGCCAGAGCGTAGAGGACTACAGTTACGAGCAGTACTTC.

The J gene is TRBJ2-2, the V gene TRBV7-3; TRBD2 might be the D (6 bases). The CDR3 is 12 amino acids. Trimming removed 5 bases from V and 6 bases from J, with 7 bases in between. The V gene's germline CDR1 is SGHTA and CDR2 FQGTGA. Here the CDR3 DNA reads TGTGCCAGCAGCCGGGACTCCGGGGAGCTGTTTTTT. This codes for CASSRDSGELFF.

This chain connects TRBV28 to TRBJ2-2; TRBD1 might be the D (6 bases). CDR1 MDHEN and CDR2 SYDVKM come from the germline V gene. Trimming pared 5 bases from V and 1 base from J, leaving 11 bases between. This CDR3 spans 15 amino acids. The CDR3 here is CASSPPGQNTGELFF. The CDR3 region has the DNA TGTGCCAGCAGTCCTCCGGGACAGAACACCGGGGAGCTGTTTTTT.

This clone was observed once. The chain carries TRBV5-4 and TRBJ1-1, with a tentative D call TRBD1 (6 bases). Germline loops: CDR1 SGHNT, CDR2 YYREEE (reference sequence). Trimming took 0 bases from V and 2 from J, leaving 11 bases between them. CDR3 length: 15 residues. In nucleotides, the CDR3 is TGTGCCAGCAGCTTGGACCCAGGGACAAACACTGAAGCTTTCTTT. Its protein is CASSLDPGTNTEAFF.

J is TRBJ1-6 and V is TRBV27, with a tentative D call TRBD1 (5 bases). Trimming took off 6 bases at V and 8 bases at J, with 8 bases between the two ends. Germline values: CDR1 MNHEY, CDR2 SMNVEV (reference sequence). This CDR3 region has 12 residues. CDR3 loop: CASRGPYSPLHF. The CDR3 DNA reads TGTGCCAGCAGGGGGCCCTATTCACCCCTCCACTTT.

The chain uses TRBV6-6 and TRBJ1-2; no firm D call. The CDR3 runs 12 residues. V was clipped by 5 bases and J by 7 bases, with 11 bases between them. The germline CDR1 and CDR2 sequences are MNHNY and SVGAGI (reference sequence). The CDR3 sequence: CASSRSEGGYTF. CDR3 in DNA: TGTGCCAGCAGTCGCTCAGAGGGTGGCTACACCTTC.

J is TRBJ2-1 and V is TRBV6-1; D remains unclear. Germline V CDR1 and CDR2: MNHNS, SASEGT. The V and J ends lost 2 bases and 3 bases respectively, with 8 bases between them. CDR3 length equals 14 residues. CDR3 sequence (DNA): TGTGCCAGCAGTGAAAACGCGATCTACAATGAGCAGTTCTTC. Amino acids: CASSENAIYNEQFF.

The chain couples TRBV2 to TRBJ2-1; 8 bases are shared with TRBD2. Trimming at V came to 5 bases and at J to 0 bases, leaving 3 bases not matched to a gene. This CDR3 is built from 15 residues. Germline V gene sequence: CDR1 SNHLY, CDR2 FYNNEI. The CDR3 DNA reads as TGTGCCAGCAGTCCCGGGACTAGCTCCTACAATGAGCAGTTCTTC. Protein sequence: CASSPGTSSYNEQFF.

The CDR3 protein is CASSRESRGGEQYF. The CDR3 DNA is TGTGCCAGCAGTCGGGAGTCCCGCGGGGGGGAGCAGTACTTC. The J gene is TRBJ2-7, the V gene TRBV5-6; TRBD2 matches 8 bases. The J segment lost 7 bases and the V segment lost 5 bases, leaving 11 bases of the junction unmatched. The CDR3 sequence is 14 residues long. Germline V gene lookup returns CDR1 SGHDT and CDR2 YYEEEE.

The rearrangement links TRBV7-2 to TRBJ2-1; 7 bases align to TRBD2. The CDR3 extends over 15 amino acids. Germline V lookup: CDR1 SGHTA, CDR2 FQGNSA. The trim removed 5 bases at V and 5 bases at J, leaving 9 bases unmatched. CDR3: CASSRGASGNNEQFF. DNA of the CDR3: TGTGCCAGCAGCCGCGGGGCTAGCGGAAACAATGAGCAGTTCTTC.